Detailed here is one T cell receptor (beta chain). This entry belongs to a study of patients and donors after allogeneic stem cell transplantation. The J segment lost 2 bases and the V segment lost 5 bases, leaving 4 bases of the junction unmatched. Looked up from germline, CDR1 is SGHRS and CDR2 is YFSETQ. The CDR3 sequence is 15 residues long. TCRdb re-analysed the RT-PCR reads in MiXCR, keeping a single row per CDR3 protein. The sample shows about 150,000 distinct CDR3 sequences, approximately 40% of them seen only once. V and J are TRBV5-1 and TRBJ1-5; TRBD1 agrees at 10 bases. The TCR comes from a human donor who was either an allogeneic HSCT recipient or a stem cell or donor lymphocyte infusion donor (not recorded which). It is not recorded whose cells these are; they may come from a transplant donor. Material for sequencing was blood, either unsorted or a sorted T cell fraction (not recorded which). CDR3 bases: TGCGCCAGCAGGGCGACAGGGGGCGGCAATCAGCCCCAGCATTTT. Amino acid sequence: CASRATGGGNQPQHF.